This TCR beta chain emerged from a study of identical twins. The study, taken as a whole, reports: Sequences that were out-of-frame, alpha and twin-shared displayed an excess of low generation probability. Findings came from cross-sectional statistics, without long-term follow-up of donors.

Of note for this clonotype: Its target is not known.

Healthy Caucasian individuals made up all the donors. Germline V gene sequence: CDR1 ENHRY, CDR2 SYGVKD. The CDR3 is 16 residues long. V lost 3 bases and J 6 bases, leaving 18 bases between the germline ends. Via MiXCR, TCRdb re-called the 5' RACE reads, giving one row per CDR3 protein. Here the sample spans approximately 490,000 distinct CDR3 sequences, about 20% being singletons. The data also belong to a second study, concerning yellow fever vaccine responses in identical twins. This second study says: Convergence reportedly seemed to mark part of the twins' vaccine T cell response, with personalization marking the rest.

Source material: CD4+ T cells sorted from blood. The sequence was collected from a woman aged 18-29 years in good health. The chain is built from TRBV10-3 and TRBJ2-1; the D call may be TRBD1 or TRBD2 (6 bases each). The CDR3 protein is CAISDPGGGGGNEQFF. The CDR3 DNA is TGTGCCATCAGTGACCCCGGAGGGGGTGGGGGCAATGAGCAGTTCTTC.